This section outlines one T cell receptor beta chain sequence together with its context. No antigen is known for it. Qualities for individual bases were not recorded, and no much larger clone is one base off. The study tested focal radiation therapy combined with CTLA-4 blockade (ipilimumab) in patients with chemo-refractory metastatic non-small-cell lung cancer. The receptor library was made with the immunoSEQ multiplex PCR assay. TCRdb mirrors the immuneACCESS table, restricted to in-frame sequences. Some clones are absent from its copies; in checked studies, under half trace to an unresolved V gene, and the reason for the others is unknown. This sample comprises more than 80,000 clones, 85% to 90% of them detected only once. 2% to 3% of the sample rests with the top ten. This sample is drawn from a study of radiotherapy plus CTLA-4 blockade in lung cancer (dated by TCRdb to about 2018). For context, the study as a whole: Objective responses were observed in 18% of enrolled patients, and disease control was achieved in 31%.

On the study overall, not on this receptor specifically: TCR clones derived from tumors expanded in peripheral blood after treatment with radiotherapy and ipilimumab. Early dynamic changes in blood T cell clones, together with increased serum interferon-beta after radiation, were reported as the strongest predictors of response.

Relative to germline, V is 4 bases shorter and J is 3 bases shorter, with 10 bases between their ends. The CDR3 holds 13 amino acids from the cysteine to the phenylalanine. Here the CDR3 DNA is all that survives: 39 bases in frame from base 1. As encoded in the germline V gene, CDR1 is SGHRS while CDR2 is YFSETQ. The receptor's source is a human donor with non-small cell lung cancer that progressed on radiotherapy plus ipilimumab. Some clones in this sample may be carry-over from other donors' samples. The material was peripheral blood, obtained from a patient treated with radiotherapy plus ipilimumab. The V and J genes are TRBV5-1 and TRBJ2-5; the D segment cannot be called with confidence. The nucleotide sequence is given as TGCGCCAGCAGCCTCGGACCCAAAGAGACCCAGTACTTC. It translates as CASSLGPKETQYF.